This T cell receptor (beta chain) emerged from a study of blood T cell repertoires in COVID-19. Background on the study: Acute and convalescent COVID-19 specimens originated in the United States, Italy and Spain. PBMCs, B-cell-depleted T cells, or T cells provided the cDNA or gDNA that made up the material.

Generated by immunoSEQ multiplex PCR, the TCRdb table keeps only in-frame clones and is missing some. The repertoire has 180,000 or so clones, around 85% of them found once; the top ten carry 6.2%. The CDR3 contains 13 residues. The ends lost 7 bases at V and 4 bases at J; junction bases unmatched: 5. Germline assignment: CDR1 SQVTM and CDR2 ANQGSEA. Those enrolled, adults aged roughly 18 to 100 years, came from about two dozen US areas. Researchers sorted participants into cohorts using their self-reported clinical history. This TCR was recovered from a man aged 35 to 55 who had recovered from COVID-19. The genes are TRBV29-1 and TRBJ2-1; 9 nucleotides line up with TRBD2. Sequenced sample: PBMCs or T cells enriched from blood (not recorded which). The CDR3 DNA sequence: TGCAGCGCTGTGACTAGCGGATACAATGAGCAGTTCTTC. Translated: CSAVTSGYNEQFF.